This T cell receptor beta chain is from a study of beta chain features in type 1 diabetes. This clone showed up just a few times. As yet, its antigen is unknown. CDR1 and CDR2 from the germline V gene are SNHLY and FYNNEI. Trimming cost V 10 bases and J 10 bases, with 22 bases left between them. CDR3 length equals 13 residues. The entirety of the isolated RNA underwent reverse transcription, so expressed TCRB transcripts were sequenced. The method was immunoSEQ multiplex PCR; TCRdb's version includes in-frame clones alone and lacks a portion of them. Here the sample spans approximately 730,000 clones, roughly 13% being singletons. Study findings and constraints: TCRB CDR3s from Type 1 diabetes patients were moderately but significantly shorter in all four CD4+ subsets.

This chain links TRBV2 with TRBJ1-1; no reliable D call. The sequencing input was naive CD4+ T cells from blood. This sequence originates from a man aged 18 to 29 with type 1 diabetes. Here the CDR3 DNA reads TGTGCCATCTCGGTCACAGCTACTTTGGGAGCTTTCTTT. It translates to CAISVTATLGAFF.